This T cell receptor beta chain was recovered during a study of T cell changes during pregnancy in multiple sclerosis. Assay used: immunoSEQ multiplex PCR; TCRdb lists only in-frame clones, some missing. The sample shows some 54,000 clones, roughly 93% of them seen only once. Germline loops: CDR1 SQVTM, CDR2 ANQGSEA. V trimming: 6 bases; J trimming: 2 bases; junction bases outside the gene matches: 9. This CDR3 has 14 amino acids. This TCR was recovered from a female donor with multiple sclerosis, enrolled in a pregnancy study. The sample was peripheral blood, taken after pregnancy. The J gene is TRBJ1-1, the V gene TRBV29-1; 7 bases agree with TRBD1. DNA of the CDR3: TGCAGCGTGAGCATACAGGGGATAAACACTGAAGCTTTCTTT. Translated: CSVSIQGINTEAFF. Drawing the rest from reference TRBV29-1 and TRBJ1-1, the complete variable domain is SAVISQKPSRDICQRGTSLTIQCQVDSQVTMMFWYRQQPGQSLTLIATANQGSEATYESGFVIDKFPISRPNLTFSTLTVSNMSPEDSSIYLCSVSIQGINTEAFFGQGTRLTVV.